This T cell receptor beta chain stems from a study of radiotherapy plus CTLA-4 blockade in lung cancer. For the study at large: In about 20% of patients, objective responses were seen; approximately 31% had disease control.

Study-wide findings and caveats: Reports state that early shifts in blood T cell clones, with interferon-beta, best predicted response. Expansion in blood of tumor-derived TCR clones was seen after radiotherapy plus ipilimumab.

Receiving focal radiation plus CTLA-4 blockade with ipilimumab were patients who had chemo-refractory metastatic non-small-cell lung cancer. CDR1 and CDR2 from the germline V gene are MGHRA and YSYEKL. CDR3 size: 17 residues. The V and J ends lost 0 bases and 6 bases, in that order; junction bases with no gene match: 8. Generated by immunoSEQ multiplex PCR, the TCRdb table keeps only in-frame clones and is missing some. This sample has some 35,000 clones, with approximately 85% found just once. As for this clone: Its target is not known.

Sequenced here: peripheral blood, sampled from a patient treated with radiotherapy plus ipilimumab. The receptor's source is a human donor with non-small cell lung cancer who had stable disease on radiotherapy plus ipilimumab. J is TRBJ2-3 and V is TRBV4-1; 11 positions match TRBD2. The CDR3 is CASSQDPTSGSSDTQYF. DNA for the CDR3: TGCGCCAGCAGCCAAGATCCTACTAGCGGGAGTTCGGATACGCAGTATTTT.